This T cell receptor (beta chain) derives from a study of T cells after yellow fever vaccination. This clonotype has at least ten counts. Each CDR3 protein gets one entry after TCRdb re-called the 5' RACE reads with MiXCR. The sample has about 69,000 distinct CDR3 sequences, 5% to 6.5% seen once. This sequence was found in a young man who received the YFV17D yellow fever vaccine. Sample: CD4+ T cells sorted from PBMCs, taken approximately 16 days after the first yellow fever vaccination.

CDR3 coding DNA: TGCAGCGCCGGAGGGGGCAGCTTCAATCAGCCCCAGCATTTT. Its translation is CSAGGGSFNQPQHF. The chain recombines TRBV20-1 with TRBJ1-5, with 7 nucleotides matching TRBD1. Germline loops: CDR1 DFQATT, CDR2 SNEGSKA (reference sequence). This CDR3 region has 14 residues.